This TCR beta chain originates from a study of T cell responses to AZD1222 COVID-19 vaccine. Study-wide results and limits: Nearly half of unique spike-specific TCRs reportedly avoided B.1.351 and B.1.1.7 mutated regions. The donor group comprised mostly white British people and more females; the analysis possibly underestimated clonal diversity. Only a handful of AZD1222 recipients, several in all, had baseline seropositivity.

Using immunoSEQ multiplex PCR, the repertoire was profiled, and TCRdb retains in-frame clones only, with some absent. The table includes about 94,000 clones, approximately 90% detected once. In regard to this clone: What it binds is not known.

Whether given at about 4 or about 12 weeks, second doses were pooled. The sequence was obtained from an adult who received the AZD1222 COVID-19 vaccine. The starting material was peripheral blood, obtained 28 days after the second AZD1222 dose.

As DNA, the CDR3 is TGTGCCAGCAGCCCGCGGGACAGGGAGGATACTGAAGCTTTCTTT. Amino acid sequence: CASSPRDREDTEAFF. V gene TRBV4-2 combines with J gene TRBJ1-1; TRBD1 aligns across 9 bases. The CDR3 consists of 15 residues. J lost 5 bases, V lost 4 bases, and 8 bases had no gene match. CDR1 is LGHNA, CDR2 YNFKEQ, per germline.